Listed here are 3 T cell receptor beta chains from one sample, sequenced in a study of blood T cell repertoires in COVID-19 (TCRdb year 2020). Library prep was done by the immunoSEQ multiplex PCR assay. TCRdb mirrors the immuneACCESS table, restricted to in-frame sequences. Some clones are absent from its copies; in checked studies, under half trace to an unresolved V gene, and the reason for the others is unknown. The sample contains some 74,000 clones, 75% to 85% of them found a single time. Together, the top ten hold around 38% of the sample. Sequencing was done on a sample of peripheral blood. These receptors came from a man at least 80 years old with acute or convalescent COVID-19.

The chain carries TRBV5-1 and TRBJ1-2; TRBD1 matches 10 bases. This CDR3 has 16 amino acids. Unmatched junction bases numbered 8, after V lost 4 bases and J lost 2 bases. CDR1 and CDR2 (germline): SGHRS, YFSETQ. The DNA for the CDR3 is TGCGCCAGCAGCCAGCAACCGGGACAGGGGAACTATGGCTACACCTTC. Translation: CASSQQPGQGNYGYTF.

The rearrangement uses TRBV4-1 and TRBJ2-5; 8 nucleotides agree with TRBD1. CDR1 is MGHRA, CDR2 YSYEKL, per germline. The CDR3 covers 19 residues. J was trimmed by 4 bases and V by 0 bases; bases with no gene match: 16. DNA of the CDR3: TGCGCCAGCAGCCAAGAGGGGGCGGGGACAGGTCACAGGGGAGAGACCCAGTACTTC. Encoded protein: CASSQEGAGTGHRGETQYF.

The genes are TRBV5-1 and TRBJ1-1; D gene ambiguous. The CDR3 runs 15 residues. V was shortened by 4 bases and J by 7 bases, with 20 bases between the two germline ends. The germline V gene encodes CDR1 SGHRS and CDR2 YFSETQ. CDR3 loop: CASSPAGRSNLEAFF. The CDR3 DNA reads TGCGCCAGCAGCCCGGCGGGGAGAAGTAACCTTGAAGCTTTCTTT.